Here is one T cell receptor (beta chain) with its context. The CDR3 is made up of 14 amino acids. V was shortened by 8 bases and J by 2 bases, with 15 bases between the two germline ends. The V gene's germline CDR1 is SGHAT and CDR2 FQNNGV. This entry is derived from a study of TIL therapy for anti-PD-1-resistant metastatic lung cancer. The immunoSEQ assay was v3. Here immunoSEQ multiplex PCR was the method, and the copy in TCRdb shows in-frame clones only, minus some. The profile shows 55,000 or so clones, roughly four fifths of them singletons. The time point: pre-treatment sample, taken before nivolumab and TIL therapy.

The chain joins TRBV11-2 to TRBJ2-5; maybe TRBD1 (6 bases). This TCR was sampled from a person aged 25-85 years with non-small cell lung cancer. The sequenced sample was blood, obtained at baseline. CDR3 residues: CASRSGTTQETQYF. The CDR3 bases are TGTGCCAGCCGATCCGGGACAACTCAAGAGACCCAGTACTTC.